One sample yielded the 16 T cell receptor beta chains listed below, sequenced in a study of T cell responses to AZD1222 COVID-19 vaccine. Sequencing used immunoSEQ multiplex PCR; TCRdb keeps in-frame clones, though not all of them. The data show around 71,000 clones, roughly 85% seen once. The sequences come from peripheral blood, collected on day 0 of AZD1222 vaccination. The source is an adult in good health.

The chain couples TRBV11-2 to TRBJ2-5; maybe TRBD2 (6 bases). V gave up 2 bases and J gave up 2 bases, with 12 bases separating them. CDR1 and CDR2 (germline): SGHAT, FQNNGV. The CDR3 extends over 15 amino acids. The CDR3 bases are TGTGCCAGCAGCTTATCGGGGGAGACGCAAGAGACCCAGTACTTC. Protein: CASSLSGETQETQYF.

The V and J genes are TRBV11-2 and TRBJ2-1; 8 positions match TRBD2. CDR1 is SGHAT, CDR2 FQNNGV, per germline. The CDR3 consists of 14 residues. Trimming took 6 bases from V and 4 from J; bases not matched to a gene: 5. CDR3 protein: CASRAGDPYNEQFF. The DNA for the CDR3 is TGTGCCAGCAGAGCGGGAGACCCTTACAATGAGCAGTTCTTC.

For the CDR3, the DNA is TGTGCCAGCAGTACACAGGGTGGGAACACTGAAGCTTTCTTT. This gives the protein CASSTQGGNTEAFF. The chain is built from TRBV27 and TRBJ1-1; D is perhaps TRBD1 (6 bases). The V end was cut by 5 bases, the J end by 1 base, with 11 bases between. This CDR3 has 14 amino acids. Per the germline V gene, CDR1 is MNHEY and CDR2 is SMNVEV (reference sequence).

The J gene is TRBJ2-7, the V gene TRBV12-3 or TRBV12-4, with 11 bases that match TRBD2. V lost 3 bases to trimming and J lost 8 bases; unmatched junction nucleotides: 3. The CDR3 is made up of 13 amino acids. CDR3 in amino acids: CASSFGTSGKQYF. The CDR3 DNA sequence: TGTGCCAGCAGTTTCGGGACTAGCGGAAAGCAGTACTTC.

The DNA for the CDR3 is TGTGCCAGCAGTTTTGGGGACAATGAGCAGTTCTTC. As protein: CASSFGDNEQFF. This rearrangement joins TRBV12-3 or TRBV12-4 to TRBJ2-1; D unclear. The CDR3 extends over 12 amino acids. The ends were cut back, 3 bases at V and 5 bases at J, with 5 bases in the middle.

The rearrangement joins TRBV5-5 to TRBJ1-1; unclear D gene. V was cut by 4 bases and J by 4 bases, with 11 bases left in between. There are 13 residues in the CDR3. CDR1 is SGHKS, CDR2 YYEKEE, per germline (reference sequence). The CDR3 spells CASSRMKGTEAFF. In DNA, the CDR3 is TGTGCCAGCAGCCGTATGAAGGGCACTGAAGCTTTCTTT.

The chain combines TRBV12-2 with TRBJ1-6; the tabulated D call, TRBD1, remains unverified against the DNA. TRBV12-2 has pseudogene status. The CDR3 extends over 14 amino acids. The CDR3 is CARYRGQYNSPLHF. Here the CDR3 DNA reads TGTGCAAGGTATCGGGGACAGTATAATTCACCCCTCCACTTT.

The CDR3 loop is CATSRDDRNTQPQHF. The CDR3, as DNA: TGTGCCACCAGCAGAGATGACAGAAACACCCAGCCCCAGCATTTT. The chain employs TRBV15 and TRBJ1-5; D is perhaps TRBD1 (5 bases). CDR1 is LNHNV, CDR2 YYDKDF, per germline (reference sequence). This CDR3 is 15 amino acids long. Trimming pared 0 bases from V and 7 bases from J, leaving 13 bases between.

The chain links TRBV6-6 to TRBJ1-2, with TRBD1 as a possible D gene (5 bases). CDR1 is MNHNY and CDR2 is SVGAGI in the germline V gene (reference sequence). The CDR3 loop spans 13 amino acids. Trimming took off 5 bases at V and 6 bases at J, with 13 bases between the two ends. Written as DNA, the CDR3 is TGTGCCAGCAGTCAAGGGACGGAAAATGGCTACACCTTC. Its translation is CASSQGTENGYTF.

The chain joins TRBV28 to TRBJ1-2; 7 bases fit TRBD1. V was clipped by 8 bases and J by 5 bases; unmatched bases: 8. Germline V CDR1 and CDR2: MDHEN, SYDVKM. The CDR3 is 13 amino acids. CDR3 sequence: CASGSTGPYGYTF. The CDR3 DNA reads as TGTGCCAGCGGGTCGACAGGGCCGTATGGCTACACCTTC.

This chain's CDR3 is CASSRRTGIGETQYF. Written as DNA, the CDR3 is TGTGCCAGCAGCCGGAGGACAGGGATCGGCGAGACCCAGTACTTC. The J gene is TRBJ2-5, the V gene TRBV5-8; 8 bases match TRBD1. V lost 4 bases, J lost 5 bases, and 10 bases stayed unmatched. CDR1 and CDR2 from the germline V gene are SGHTS and YDEGEE. This CDR3 has 15 amino acids.

V gene TRBV20-1 combines with J gene TRBJ2-1; D is unresolved. Between the trimmed V and J ends, which lost 3 bases and 9 bases, there was a span of 6 bases. CDR1 and CDR2 (germline): DFQATT, SNEGSKA (reference sequence). This CDR3 contains 10 residues. This CDR3 is CSASHSEQFF. The CDR3 DNA sequence: TGCAGTGCTAGTCACAGTGAGCAGTTCTTC.

This chain connects TRBV27 to TRBJ2-7; D may match TRBD1 or TRBD2 (5 bases each). Germline V gives CDR1 MNHEY, CDR2 SMNVEV (reference sequence). This CDR3 has 14 amino acids. Trimming removed 3 bases from V and 6 bases from J, with 15 bases in between. DNA for the CDR3: TGTGCCAGCAGTTTGTCGACCGGGACGGTCGAGCAGTACTTC. This sequence encodes CASSLSTGTVEQYF.

The J gene is TRBJ2-3, the V gene TRBV27, with D uncertain. Germline V gene sequence: CDR1 MNHEY, CDR2 SMNVEV (reference sequence). CDR3 length: 16 amino acids. V gave up 3 bases and J gave up 2 bases, with 15 bases separating them. The chain's CDR3 is CASSFYWGAPTDTQYF. The CDR3 nucleotides are TGTGCCAGCAGTTTTTACTGGGGTGCCCCCACAGATACGCAGTATTTT.

About this clone: The sample carries other DNA sequences with the same CDR3. The chain couples TRBV5-1 to TRBJ2-1, with TRBD2 matching over 7 bases. This CDR3 spans 14 amino acids. Germline CDR1 reads SGHRS; CDR2 reads YFSETQ. The V segment lost 2 bases and the J segment 4 bases; nucleotides outside the gene matches: 3. CDR3 coding DNA: TGCGCCAGCAGCTTAGCTAGCGGTTACAATGAGCAGTTCTTC. Translation gives CASSLASGYNEQFF.

This clone was seen just once. The chain recombines TRBV10-3 with TRBJ1-2; 8 nucleotides align to TRBD1. Trimming removed 2 bases from V and 4 bases from J; junction bases left unmatched: 3. Germline V lookup: CDR1 ENHRY, CDR2 SYGVKD. The CDR3 totals 14 residues. CDR3 sequence reads: CAISESRGPYGYTF. The DNA for the CDR3 is TGTGCCATCAGTGAGAGCAGGGGGCCCTATGGCTACACCTTC.